The entry below gives a single T cell receptor (beta chain) sequence along with its context. Its antigen is still unknown. Mismatch with germline at one junction end may stem from a read error. This entry is derived from a study of identical twins. The cDNA had a unique molecular identifier and a template-switch universal primer site. Via MiXCR, TCRdb re-called the 5' RACE reads, giving one row per CDR3 protein. The sample lists more than 200,000 distinct CDR3 sequences, roughly 13% occurring once. The study's findings and limits: Findings depended on cross-sectional statistics rather than tracking the same donors. One should note that invariant MAIT and iNKT cells could partly confound zero-insertion analyses.

This CDR3 has 14 amino acids. The germline V gene has CDR1 SGHRS and CDR2 YFSETQ. Sequencing was done on a sample of memory (CD45RO+) T cells sorted from blood. The rearrangement joins TRBV5-1 to TRBJ2-5; 7 nucleotides agree with TRBD2. This clonotype was obtained from a woman aged 18-29 years in good health. CDR3 loop: CASSSGGGQETQCF. CDR3 bases: TGCGCCAGCAGCTCTGGGGGAGGGCAAGAGACCCAGTGCTTC.